Shown below are 5 T cell receptor beta chains from a single sample sequenced in a study of T cell responses to AZD1222 COVID-19 vaccine (dated by TCRdb to the early 2020s). The sample's time point label is to be understood as: about 28 days (+/-7) after the second vaccine dose. The library was prepared using the immunoSEQ multiplex PCR assay. Imported from immuneACCESS, the table was reduced by TCRdb to in-frame sequences with V and J called. These copies leave out some clones; in studies compared against another copy, an unresolved V gene accounts for under half, and the cause of the remainder is not known. The sample table holds more than 85,000 clones, of which 89% were seen once. The ten largest clonotypes hold around 45% of the sample. Source: peripheral blood, taken 28 days after the second AZD1222 dose. The receptors come from an adult who received the AZD1222 COVID-19 vaccine.

This clone was counted between two and nine times. The genes are TRBV6-5 and TRBJ2-7; 9 nucleotides align to TRBD2. The CDR3 runs 13 residues. The junction had 3 bases not matched to a gene; V was cut back by 8 bases and J by 1 base. Germline loops: CDR1 MNHEY, CDR2 SVGAGI. As DNA, the CDR3 is TGTGCCAGCTTGCGGGAGGGATCCTACGAGCAGTACTTC. Protein product: CASLREGSYEQYF.

The chain employs TRBV21-1 and TRBJ2-5; the listed D gene, TRBD1, was not tested against the DNA. TRBV21-1 is a pseudogene segment. The CDR3 is 14 residues long. In nucleotides, the CDR3 is TGTGCCAGCAGCAAAGGACAGATCCAAGAGACCCAGTACTTC. This sequence encodes CASSKGQIQETQYF.

The CDR3 loop reads CAISDSQQPSYEQYF. In DNA, the CDR3 is TGTGCCATCAGTGATTCGCAGCAGCCCTCCTACGAGCAGTACTTC. V and J are TRBV10-3 and TRBJ2-7; D call uncertain. The CDR3 sequence is 15 residues long. Germline CDR1 is ENHRY and CDR2 is SYGVKD. V lost 3 bases to trimming and J lost 0 bases, with 12 bases between them.

The rearrangement uses TRBV28 and TRBJ2-7; 8 nucleotides line up with TRBD1. Trimming removed 6 bases from V and 4 bases from J; junction bases left unmatched: 11. Per the germline V gene, CDR1 is MDHEN and CDR2 is SYDVKM. This CDR3 has 15 amino acids. The CDR3 sequence: CASSFSDREVYEQYF. In nucleotides, the CDR3 is TGTGCCAGCAGCTTCTCGGACAGGGAGGTTTACGAGCAGTACTTC.

The chain links TRBV7-9 to TRBJ2-7; the D gene is possibly TRBD2 (7 bases). CDR3 length: 16 residues. With 1 base removed from V and 0 bases from J, the gap between germline ends came to 13 bases. The V gene's germline CDR1 is SEHNR and CDR2 FQNEAQ (reference sequence). The DNA of the CDR3 is TGTGCCAGCAGCTTAGTTGGCGGGGGCACCTCCTACGAGCAGTACTTC. It specifies CASSLVGGGTSYEQYF.